This record looks at one T cell receptor (beta chain) sequence and its context. Its antigen is still unknown. The data originate from a study of blood T cells in healthy people across ages. Study-level points and caveats: PBMCs were not sorted, which prevented a conclusive comparison of naive versus antigen-experienced cells.

A sample-barcoded 5' primer and a J-beta primer mix were used in a second PCR of roughly 6 to 12 cycles. TCRdb called the 5' RACE reads again in MiXCR, with one record for every CDR3 protein. The sample lists around 1,000,000 distinct CDR3 sequences, approximately 26% occurring once. The length of the CDR3 is 14 residues. Looked up from germline, CDR1 is SGHKS and CDR2 is YYEKEE (reference sequence). Unmatched junction bases numbered 5, after V lost 4 bases and J lost 4 bases. These sequences were also reported in another study, on T cells of mothers and their children.

The TCR originated in a girl aged 2-10 years in good health. The chain employs TRBV5-5 and TRBJ2-1; 7 nucleotides agree with TRBD1. The specimen sequenced was blood. The CDR3 nucleotides read TGTGCCAGCAGCCTATCGGACAGGTACAATGAGCAGTTCTTC. Protein product: CASSLSDRYNEQFF.